The 17 T cell receptor beta chains reported below all come from one sample, sequenced in a study of identical twins. TCRdb used MiXCR to reprocess the 5' RACE reads, holding one entry per CDR3 protein. The sample includes around 290,000 distinct CDR3 sequences, around 9.7% seen only once; the top ten take around 7.1%. These same records also appear under a second study, on yellow fever vaccine responses in identical twins.

The sequencing input was CD8+ T cells sorted from blood. The receptors stem from a woman aged 18-29 years in good health.

In its sample, this clonotype was seen many times. V is TRBV3-1 and J is TRBJ1-6, with TRBD1 as a possible D gene (5 bases). The CDR3 sequence is 16 residues long. CDR1 and CDR2 (germline): LGHDT, YNNKEL (reference sequence). The V gene lost 4 bases and the J gene lost 7 bases, with 17 bases spanning the gap. The CDR3: CASSLDTGGFNSPLHF. CDR3 DNA: TGTGCCAGCAGCCTGGACACAGGTGGTTTCAATTCACCCCTCCACTTT. The full variable domain, its missing parts supplied by reference TRBV3-1 and TRBJ1-6, is DTAVSQTPKYLVTQMGNDKSIKCEQNLGHDTMYWYKQDSKKFLKIMFSYNNKELIINETVPNRFSPKSPDKAHLNLHINSLELGDSAVYFCASSLDTGGFNSPLHFGNGTRLTVT.

The V and J genes are TRBV18 and TRBJ2-7; 11 bases map to TRBD1. The CDR3 loop spans 15 amino acids. From germline, CDR1 is KGHSH and CDR2 LQKENI. With 6 bases clipped from V and 3 bases from J, the junction kept 7 bases outside the gene matches. CDR3 coding DNA: TGTGCCAGCTCGACCGGGGGACAGGGGGGCTACGAGCAGTACTTC. Translating it yields CASSTGGQGGYEQYF. The complete variable domain, with remaining parts taken from reference TRBV18 and TRBJ2-7, reads NAGVMQNPRHLVRRRGQEARLRCSPMKGHSHVYWYRQLPEEGLKFMVYLQKENIIDESGMPKERFSAEFPKEGPSILRIQQVVRGDSAAYFCASSTGGQGGYEQYFGPGTRLTVT.

The chain employs TRBV7-3 and TRBJ2-1, with D possibly being TRBD1 (5 bases). This CDR3 has 19 amino acids. From germline, CDR1 is SGHTA and CDR2 FQGTGA. The CDR3 sequence: CTFSSSGQVSPHSYNEQFF. CDR3 DNA sequence: TGTACCTTCAGTTCTTCAGGGCAGGTGTCCCCCCACTCCTACAATGAGCAGTTCTTC.

This clonotype was seen ten or more times. This rearrangement joins TRBV29-1 to TRBJ2-1; 9 positions agree with TRBD2. Trimming took 6 bases from V and 8 from J; bases not matched to a gene: 8. CDR1 and CDR2 (germline): SQVTM, ANQGSEA. The CDR3 runs 13 residues. The CDR3 is CSVMQAGGDEQFF. In nucleotides, the CDR3 is TGCAGCGTGATGCAAGCGGGAGGCGATGAGCAGTTCTTC.

Here the CDR3 reads CASSLVAGIGNEQFF. CDR3 in DNA: TGTGCCAGCAGCTTAGTGGCTGGGATCGGCAATGAGCAGTTCTTC. The chain uses TRBV7-9 and TRBJ2-1; D is unresolved. Germline CDR1 is SEHNR and CDR2 is FQNEAQ (reference sequence). Trimming took 1 base from V and 6 from J, leaving 13 bases between them. The CDR3 has 15 residues.

This clonotype was seen ten or more times. The gene calls are TRBV12-3 or TRBV12-4 and TRBJ2-5; the D gene is possibly TRBD2 (5 bases). Trimming took 2 bases from V and 5 from J, leaving 12 bases between them. This CDR3 spans 14 amino acids. The CDR3 spells CASSLYGSGETQYF. The CDR3 DNA follows: TGTGCCAGCAGTTTATACGGTTCGGGGGAGACCCAGTACTTC.

The gene calls are TRBV7-9 and TRBJ2-1; TRBD2 is a possible D gene (7 bases). This CDR3 region has 16 residues. Germline V gives CDR1 SEHNR, CDR2 FQNEAQ (reference sequence). V gave up 5 bases and J gave up 0 bases, with 14 bases separating them. The CDR3 bases are TGTGCCAGCAGCCCGATGGCGGGGGCCTCCTACAATGAGCAGTTCTTC. This codes for CASSPMAGASYNEQFF. Supplemented by reference TRBV7-9 and TRBJ2-1, the full variable domain reads DTGVSQNPRHKITKRGQNVTFRCDPISEHNRLYWYRQTLGQGPEFLTYFQNEAQLEKSRLLSDRFSAERPKGSFSTLEIQRTEQGDSAMYLCASSPMAGASYNEQFFGPGTRLTVL.

This clonotype was counted ten times or more. The chain is built from TRBV6-6 and TRBJ2-1, with 7 bases matching TRBD1. Germline V gives CDR1 MNHNY, CDR2 SVGAGI (reference sequence). After removal of 6 bases from V and 8 bases from J, the junction contained 1 base not matched to a gene. This CDR3 has 11 residues. The CDR3 reads CASRGTDEQFF. In DNA form, the CDR3 reads TGTGCCAGCAGGGGGACAGATGAGCAGTTCTTC.

This clonotype was picked up many times. The rearrangement joins TRBV6-1 to TRBJ1-2; 8 nucleotides agree with TRBD1. This CDR3 is 15 amino acids long. CDR1 and CDR2 (germline): MNHNS, SASEGT. V lost 6 bases to trimming and J lost 4 bases; unmatched junction nucleotides: 10. The CDR3 sequence is CASRAVTGALYGYTF. The CDR3 nucleotides read TGTGCCAGCAGAGCGGTGACAGGGGCACTCTATGGCTACACCTTC.

This clonotype appeared a few times. The J gene is TRBJ2-7, the V gene TRBV7-8; the match to TRBD2 covers 12 bases. Per germline, CDR1 SGHVS and CDR2 FQNEAQ. The CDR3 extends over 15 amino acids. V lost 0 bases to trimming and J lost 6 bases; unmatched junction nucleotides: 3. The CDR3 sequence: CASSLALLAGGEQYF. The CDR3 coding sequence is TGTGCCAGCAGCTTAGCCTTACTAGCGGGAGGCGAGCAGTACTTC. Based on the CDR3 plus reference TRBV7-8 and TRBJ2-7, the full variable domain is GAGVSQSPRYKVAKRGQDVALRCDPISGHVSLFWYQQALGQGPEFLTYFQNEAQLDKSGLPSDRFFAERPEGSVSTLKIQRTQQEDSAVYLCASSLALLAGGEQYFGPGTRLTVT.

This clonotype was found many times. The chain uses TRBV11-2 and TRBJ2-1; D unclear. CDR1 is SGHAT, CDR2 FQNNGV, per germline. CDR3 length equals 13 residues. Trimming shortened V by 3 bases and J by 4 bases, and 7 bases separated the two germline ends. The CDR3 region is CASSLLRYNEQFF. The CDR3 region has the DNA TGTGCCAGCAGCTTGTTAAGGTACAATGAGCAGTTCTTC.

This clonotype was seen a few times. This chain connects TRBV7-9 to TRBJ2-1, with 13 nucleotides matching TRBD2. The ends lost 6 bases at V and 3 bases at J; junction bases unmatched: 2. Germline CDR1 and CDR2: SEHNR and FQNEAQ (reference sequence). The CDR3 consists of 15 residues. The CDR3 region has the DNA TGTGCCAGCAGGACTAGCGGGGGGCACTACAATGAGCAGTTCTTC. Translation: CASRTSGGHYNEQFF.

At least ten counts were recorded for this clonotype. V gene TRBV29-1 combines with J gene TRBJ2-7; unclear D gene. Per the germline V gene, CDR1 is SQVTM and CDR2 is ANQGSEA. Trimming stripped 4 bases from V and 0 bases from J, with 19 bases between. This CDR3 has 16 residues. CDR3 nucleotides: TGCAGCGTTGTCGGCTTAACAGCAGTTCCCTCCTACGAGCAGTACTTC. It encodes CSVVGLTAVPSYEQYF.

In its sample, this clonotype was seen many times. The chain recombines TRBV4-2 with TRBJ2-7; a possible D gene is TRBD2 (6 bases). The V end was cut by 0 bases, the J end by 3 bases, with 15 bases between. Germline V CDR1 and CDR2: LGHNA, YNFKEQ. This CDR3 has 16 amino acids. The CDR3 sequence is CASSQELGEAGYEQYF. For the CDR3, the DNA is TGTGCCAGCAGCCAAGAACTGGGCGAAGCGGGCTACGAGCAGTACTTC.

The chain carries TRBV15 and TRBJ2-2; no reliable D call. Germline V lookup: CDR1 LNHNV, CDR2 YYDKDF (reference sequence). This CDR3 is 15 amino acids long. The ends were cut back, 5 bases at V and 0 bases at J, with 10 bases in the middle. The CDR3 protein is CATSDGSPNTGELFF. The CDR3 DNA reads as TGTGCCACCAGCGACGGAAGCCCGAACACCGGGGAGCTGTTTTTT.

The chain links TRBV2 to TRBJ2-3, with 11 bases aligning to TRBD2. Per the germline V gene, CDR1 is SNHLY and CDR2 is FYNNEI. V lost 5 bases, J lost 2 bases, and 6 bases stayed unmatched. CDR3 size: 16 residues. CDR3 protein: CASSQLAGASTDTQYF. The CDR3, as DNA: TGTGCCAGCAGTCAACTAGCGGGGGCCTCCACAGATACGCAGTATTTT.

This sequence joins TRBV2 and TRBJ2-5; D gene unclear. The CDR3 is 15 amino acids. The germline V and J ends were trimmed by 1 base and 5 bases, with 14 bases remaining between them. In germline, CDR1 is SNHLY, CDR2 FYNNEI. The chain's CDR3 is CASSEGLQARETQYF. CDR3 coding DNA: TGTGCCAGCAGTGAAGGGCTCCAGGCTAGGGAGACCCAGTACTTC.